This T cell receptor beta chain was found in a study of T cells in Graves' hyperthyroidism and ophthalmopathy. The study, taken as a whole, reports: Expanded thyroid clonotypes (above 0.001) were mostly also found in blood. A 13 V-J model separated ophthalmopathy from stable hyperthyroidism.

Amplified TCR beta CDR3 regions derived from RNA transcripts. The HTBI primer set drove a first-round RT-PCR of the TCR CDR3. In TCRdb, the multiplex PCR reads were re-called with MiXCR into one record per CDR3 protein. The table includes about 290,000 distinct CDR3 sequences, approximately 14% detected once. Hyperthyroidism in the patients, aged 18 to 65, was newly diagnosed and under 2 months in duration. A roughly 9.1 ml volume of fresh peripheral blood provided the PBMCs. The CDR3 is 12 residues long. Germline V CDR1 and CDR2: DFQATT, SNEGSKA (reference sequence). Germline trimming cut 7 bases from V and 1 base from J; bases unmatched to any gene: 3. This clonotype was seen many times. Its cognate antigen is unknown.

The material sequenced was blood. The sequence derives from a middle-aged woman with Graves' hyperthyroidism. The chain employs TRBV20-1 and TRBJ2-7; 8 bases are shared with TRBD2. The CDR3 sequence: CSVTSASYEQYF. Here the CDR3 DNA reads TGCAGTGTGACTAGCGCTTCCTACGAGCAGTACTTC.